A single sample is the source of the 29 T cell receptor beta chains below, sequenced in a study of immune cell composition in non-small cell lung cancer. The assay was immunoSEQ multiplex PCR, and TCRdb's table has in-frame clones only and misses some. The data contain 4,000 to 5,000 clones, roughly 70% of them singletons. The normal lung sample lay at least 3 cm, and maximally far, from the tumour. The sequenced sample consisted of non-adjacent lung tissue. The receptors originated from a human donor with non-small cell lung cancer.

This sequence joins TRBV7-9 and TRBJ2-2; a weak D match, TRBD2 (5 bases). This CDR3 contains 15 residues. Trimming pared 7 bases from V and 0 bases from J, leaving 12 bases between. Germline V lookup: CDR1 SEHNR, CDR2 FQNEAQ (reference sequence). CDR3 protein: CASMRGNANTGELFF. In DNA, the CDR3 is TGTGCCAGCATGCGAGGGAATGCGAACACCGGGGAGCTGTTTTTT.

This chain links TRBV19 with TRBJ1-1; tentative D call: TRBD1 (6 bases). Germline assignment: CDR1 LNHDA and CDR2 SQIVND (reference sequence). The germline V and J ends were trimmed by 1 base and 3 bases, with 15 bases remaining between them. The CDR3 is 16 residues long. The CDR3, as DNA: TGTGCCAGTAGTATAGTATCAGGGGTCCCGGACACTGAAGCTTTCTTT. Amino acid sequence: CASSIVSGVPDTEAFF.

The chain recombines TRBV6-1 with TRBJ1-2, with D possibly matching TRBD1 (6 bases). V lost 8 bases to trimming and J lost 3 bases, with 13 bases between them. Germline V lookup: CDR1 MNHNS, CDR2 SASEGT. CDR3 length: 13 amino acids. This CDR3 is CASAKGVDYGYTF. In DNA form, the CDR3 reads TGTGCCAGCGCCAAGGGGGTGGACTATGGCTACACCTTC.

DNA for the CDR3: TGTGCCAGTGGCATGAGACAGGGAGGGGCCGGGGAGCTGTTTTTT. Translated: CASGMRQGGAGELFF. The chain couples TRBV19 to TRBJ2-2, with D perhaps TRBD1 or TRBD2 (7 bases each). Germline CDR1 LNHDA, CDR2 SQIVND (reference sequence). Trimming took off 8 bases at V and 6 bases at J, with 19 bases between the two ends. The CDR3 has 15 amino acids.

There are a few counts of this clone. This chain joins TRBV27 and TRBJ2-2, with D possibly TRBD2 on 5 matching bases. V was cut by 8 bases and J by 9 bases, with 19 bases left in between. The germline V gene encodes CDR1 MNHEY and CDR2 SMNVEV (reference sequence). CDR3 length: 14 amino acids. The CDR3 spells CASRERAERRELFF. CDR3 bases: TGTGCCAGCCGGGAACGAGCGGAGCGCAGGGAGCTGTTTTTT.

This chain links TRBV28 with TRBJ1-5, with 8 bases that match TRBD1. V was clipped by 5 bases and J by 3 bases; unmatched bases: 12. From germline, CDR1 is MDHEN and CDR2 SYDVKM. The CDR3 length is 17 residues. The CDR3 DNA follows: TGTGCCAGCAGTGAGAACAGGGGGACTCGATTCAATCAGCCCCAGCATTTT. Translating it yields CASSENRGTRFNQPQHF.

The CDR3 region is CASKVLGQYNEQFF. The CDR3 nucleotides read TGTGCCAGCAAAGTTTTGGGACAGTACAATGAGCAGTTCTTC. The V gene is TRBV6-5, the J gene TRBJ2-1; TRBD1 agrees at 7 bases. V was pared by 7 bases and J by 4 bases, with 7 bases of the junction left unmatched. The germline V gene has CDR1 MNHEY and CDR2 SVGAGI. This CDR3 spans 14 amino acids.

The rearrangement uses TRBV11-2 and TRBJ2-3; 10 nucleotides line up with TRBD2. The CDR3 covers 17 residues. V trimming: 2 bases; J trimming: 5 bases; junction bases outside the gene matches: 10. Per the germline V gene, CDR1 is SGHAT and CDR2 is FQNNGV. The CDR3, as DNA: TGTGCCAGCAGCTTACTAGCGGGGGCCATGCTCGGAGATACGCAGTATTTT. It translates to CASSLLAGAMLGDTQYF.

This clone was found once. In DNA, the CDR3 is TGTGCCAGCAGCAATCAGGGGGCGGACTATGGCTACACCTTC. It codes for CASSNQGADYGYTF. This chain connects TRBV28 to TRBJ1-2, with 8 bases aligning to TRBD1. Germline V gene sequence: CDR1 MDHEN, CDR2 SYDVKM. The CDR3 length is 14 residues. With 6 bases clipped from V and 3 bases from J, the junction kept 6 bases outside the gene matches.

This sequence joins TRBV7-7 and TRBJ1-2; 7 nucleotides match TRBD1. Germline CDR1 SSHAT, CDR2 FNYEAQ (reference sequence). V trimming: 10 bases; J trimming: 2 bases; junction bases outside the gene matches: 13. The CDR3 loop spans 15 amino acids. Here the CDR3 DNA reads TGTGCCACCAGGGGGAGTGGGAAGAGGAACTATGGCTACACCTTC. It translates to CATRGSGKRNYGYTF.

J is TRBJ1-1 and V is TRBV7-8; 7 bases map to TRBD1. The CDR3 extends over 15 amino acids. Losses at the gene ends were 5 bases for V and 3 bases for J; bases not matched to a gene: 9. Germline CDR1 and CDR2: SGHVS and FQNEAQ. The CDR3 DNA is TGTGCCAGCAGCCTCACTCGAGACAGGGACACTGAAGCTTTCTTT. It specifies CASSLTRDRDTEAFF.

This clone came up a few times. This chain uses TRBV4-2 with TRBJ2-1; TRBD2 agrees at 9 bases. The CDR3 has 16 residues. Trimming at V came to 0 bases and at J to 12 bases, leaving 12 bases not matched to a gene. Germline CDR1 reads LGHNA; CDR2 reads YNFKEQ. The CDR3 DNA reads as TGTGCCAGCAGCCAAGATAGCCAGCGGGGGGTGGGTGGGCAGTTCTTC. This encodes CASSQDSQRGVGGQFF.

The CDR3 bases are TGTGCCAGCACCCGGGACAGGGACTCCGAGCAGTACTTC. This codes for CASTRDRDSEQYF. The chain couples TRBV6-5 to TRBJ2-7, with 9 bases lining up with TRBD1. CDR1 is MNHEY, CDR2 SVGAGI, per germline. The trim removed 7 bases at V and 6 bases at J, leaving 7 bases unmatched. The CDR3 contains 13 residues.

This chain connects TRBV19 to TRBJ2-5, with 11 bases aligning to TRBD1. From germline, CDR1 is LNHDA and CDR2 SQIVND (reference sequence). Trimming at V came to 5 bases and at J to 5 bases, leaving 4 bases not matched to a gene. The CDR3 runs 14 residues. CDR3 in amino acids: CASSPGQGAETQYF. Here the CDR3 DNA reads TGTGCCAGTAGTCCCGGACAGGGGGCGGAGACCCAGTACTTC.

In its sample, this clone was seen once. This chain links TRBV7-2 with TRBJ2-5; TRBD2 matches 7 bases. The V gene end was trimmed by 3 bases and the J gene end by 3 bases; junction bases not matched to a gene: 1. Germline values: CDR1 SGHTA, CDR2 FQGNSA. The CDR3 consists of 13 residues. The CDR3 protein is CASSFAGEETQYF. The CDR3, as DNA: TGTGCCAGCAGCTTTGCGGGGGAAGAGACCCAGTACTTC.

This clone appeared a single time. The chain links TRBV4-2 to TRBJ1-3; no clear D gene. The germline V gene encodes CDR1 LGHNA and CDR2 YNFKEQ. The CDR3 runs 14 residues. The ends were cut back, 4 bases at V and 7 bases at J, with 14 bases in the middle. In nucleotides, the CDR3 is TGTGCCAGCAGCCCCCTAACCGGTCGGAACACCATATATTTT. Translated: CASSPLTGRNTIYF.

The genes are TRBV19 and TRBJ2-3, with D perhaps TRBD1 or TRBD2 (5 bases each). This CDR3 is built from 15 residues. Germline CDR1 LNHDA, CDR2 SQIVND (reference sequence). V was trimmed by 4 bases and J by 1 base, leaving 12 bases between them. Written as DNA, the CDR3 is TGTGCCAGTAGTAATTGGGACGGAGGCACAGATACGCAGTATTTT. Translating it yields CASSNWDGGTDTQYF.

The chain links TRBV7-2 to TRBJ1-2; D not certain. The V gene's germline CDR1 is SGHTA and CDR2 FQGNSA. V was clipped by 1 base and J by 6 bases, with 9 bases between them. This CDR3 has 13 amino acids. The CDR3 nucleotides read TGTGCCAGCAGCTTAGGTTGGCAGGATGGCTACACCTTC. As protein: CASSLGWQDGYTF.

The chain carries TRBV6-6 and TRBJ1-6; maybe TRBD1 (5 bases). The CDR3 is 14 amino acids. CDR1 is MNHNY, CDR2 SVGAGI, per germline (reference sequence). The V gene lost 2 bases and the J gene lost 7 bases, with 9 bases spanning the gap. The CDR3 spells CASSYGGGNSPLHF. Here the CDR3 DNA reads TGTGCCAGCAGTTACGGTGGGGGGAATTCACCCCTCCACTTT.

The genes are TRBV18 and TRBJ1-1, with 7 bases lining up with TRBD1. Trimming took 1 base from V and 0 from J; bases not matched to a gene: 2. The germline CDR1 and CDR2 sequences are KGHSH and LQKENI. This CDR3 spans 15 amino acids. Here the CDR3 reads CASSPRQGVNTEAFF. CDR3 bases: TGTGCCAGCTCACCACGACAGGGCGTGAACACTGAAGCTTTCTTT.

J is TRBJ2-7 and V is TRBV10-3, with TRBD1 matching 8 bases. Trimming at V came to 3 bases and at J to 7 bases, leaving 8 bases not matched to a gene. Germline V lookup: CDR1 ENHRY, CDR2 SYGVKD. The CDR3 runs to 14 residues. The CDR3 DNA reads TGTGCCATCAGTGAACAAAACAGGGGGACGGAGCAGTACTTC. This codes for CAISEQNRGTEQYF.

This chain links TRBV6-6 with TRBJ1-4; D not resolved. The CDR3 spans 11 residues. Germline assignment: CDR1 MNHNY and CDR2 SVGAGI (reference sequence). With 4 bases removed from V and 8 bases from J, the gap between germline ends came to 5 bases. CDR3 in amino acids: CASSFGEKLFF. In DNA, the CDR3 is TGTGCCAGCAGTTTCGGCGAAAAACTGTTTTTT.

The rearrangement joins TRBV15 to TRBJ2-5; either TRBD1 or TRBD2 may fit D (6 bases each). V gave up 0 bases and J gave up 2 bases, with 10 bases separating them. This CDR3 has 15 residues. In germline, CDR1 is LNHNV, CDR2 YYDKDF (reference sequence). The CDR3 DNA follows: TGTGCCACCAGCAGAGAAGGGGGGCATCAAGAGACCCAGTACTTC. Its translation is CATSREGGHQETQYF.

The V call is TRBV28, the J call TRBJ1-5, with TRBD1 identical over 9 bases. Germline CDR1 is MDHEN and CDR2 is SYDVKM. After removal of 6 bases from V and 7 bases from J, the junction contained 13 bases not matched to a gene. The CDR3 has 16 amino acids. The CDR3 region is CASSLFRDREKQPQHF. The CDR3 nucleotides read TGTGCCAGCAGCCTGTTCCGGGACAGGGAGAAACAGCCCCAGCATTTT.

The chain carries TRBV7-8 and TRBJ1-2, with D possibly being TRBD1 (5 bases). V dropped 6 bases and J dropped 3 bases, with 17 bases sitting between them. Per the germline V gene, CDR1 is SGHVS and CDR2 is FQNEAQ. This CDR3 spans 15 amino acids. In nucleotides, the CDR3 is TGTGCCAGCAGACCTGGGGCCATAGGCTACTATGGCTACACCTTC. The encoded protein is CASRPGAIGYYGYTF. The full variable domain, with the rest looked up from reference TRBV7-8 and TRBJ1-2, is GAGVSQSPRYKVAKRGQDVALRCDPISGHVSLFWYQQALGQGPEFLTYFQNEAQLDKSGLPSDRFFAERPEGSVSTLKIQRTQQEDSAVYLCASRPGAIGYYGYTFGSGTRLTVV.

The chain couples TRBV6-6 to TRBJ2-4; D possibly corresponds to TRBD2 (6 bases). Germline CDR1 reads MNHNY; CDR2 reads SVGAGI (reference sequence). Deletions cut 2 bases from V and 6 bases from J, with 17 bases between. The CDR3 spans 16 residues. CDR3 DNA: TGTGCCAGCAGTTACCCGAAGGGTGGGGGGTTAAACATTCAGTACTTC. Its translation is CASSYPKGGGLNIQYF.

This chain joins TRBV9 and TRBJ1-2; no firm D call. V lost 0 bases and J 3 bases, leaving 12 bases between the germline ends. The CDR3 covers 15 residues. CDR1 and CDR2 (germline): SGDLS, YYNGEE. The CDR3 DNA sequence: TGTGCCAGCAGCGTAGCTTGGCACACTTACTATGGCTACACCTTC. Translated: CASSVAWHTYYGYTF.

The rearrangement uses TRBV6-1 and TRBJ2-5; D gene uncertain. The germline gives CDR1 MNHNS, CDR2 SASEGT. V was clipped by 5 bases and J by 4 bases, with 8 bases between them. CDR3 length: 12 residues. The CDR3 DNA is TGTGCCAGCAGTAAGAATGGAGAGACCCAGTACTTC. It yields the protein CASSKNGETQYF.

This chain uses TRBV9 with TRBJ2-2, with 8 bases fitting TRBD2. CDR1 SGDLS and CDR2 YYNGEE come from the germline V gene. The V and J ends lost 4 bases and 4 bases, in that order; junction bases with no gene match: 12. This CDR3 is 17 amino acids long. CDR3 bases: TGTGCCAGCAGCCCCCGGGGGGGCGGGGGGATCACCGGGGAGCTGTTTTTT. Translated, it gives CASSPRGGGGITGELFF.